This TCR beta chain was found in a study of blood T cells in healthy people across ages. This CDR3 is built from 12 residues. In germline, CDR1 is SGHDN, CDR2 FVKESK. Combining a sample-barcoded 5' primer with a J-beta primer mix, a second PCR ran for roughly 7 to 11 cycles. A tag from a template-switch adaptor with 12 random nucleotides marked each cDNA molecule. TCRdb re-called the 5' RACE reads through MiXCR, storing one row per CDR3 protein. The sample includes about 720,000 distinct CDR3 sequences, roughly 25% of them seen just once. This clonotype came up many times. At one end, the junction sequence differs from germline, possibly due to a read error. The data were also submitted as part of a second study, on T cells of mothers and their children.

The rearrangement joins TRBV14 to TRBJ2-5; no clear D. Sequencing was performed on blood. The sequence derives from a boy younger than 18 in good health. CDR3 protein: CASSQVRETQYF. CDR3 coding DNA: TGCGCCAGCAGCCAAGTAAGAGAGACCCAGTACTTC.